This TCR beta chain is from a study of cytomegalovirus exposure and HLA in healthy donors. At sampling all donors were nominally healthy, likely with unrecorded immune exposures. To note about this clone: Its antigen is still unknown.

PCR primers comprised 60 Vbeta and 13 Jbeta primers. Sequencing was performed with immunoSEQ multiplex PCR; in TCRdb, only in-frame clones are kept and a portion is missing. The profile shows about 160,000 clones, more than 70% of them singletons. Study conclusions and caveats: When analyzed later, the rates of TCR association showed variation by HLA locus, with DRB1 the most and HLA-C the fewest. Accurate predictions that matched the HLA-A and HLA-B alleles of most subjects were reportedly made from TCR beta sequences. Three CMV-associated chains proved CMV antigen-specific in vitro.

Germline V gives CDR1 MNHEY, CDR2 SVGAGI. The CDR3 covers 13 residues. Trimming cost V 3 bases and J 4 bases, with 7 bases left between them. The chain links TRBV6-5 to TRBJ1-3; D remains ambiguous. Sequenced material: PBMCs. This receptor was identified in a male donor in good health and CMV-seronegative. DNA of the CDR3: TGTGCCAGCAGTTATTCTACGGGAAACACCATATATTTT. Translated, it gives CASSYSTGNTIYF.